A single sample gave rise to the 15 T cell receptor beta chains below, sequenced in a study of T cell changes during pregnancy in multiple sclerosis. The data were produced by immunoSEQ multiplex PCR, yet TCRdb's version contains in-frame clones alone and is incomplete. The table shows some 97,000 clones, with 92% occurring only once. Sequencing used peripheral blood, obtained after pregnancy. All receptors come from a female donor with multiple sclerosis, enrolled in a pregnancy study.

The chain recombines TRBV9 with TRBJ1-4; TRBD1 agrees at 9 bases. The CDR3 is 15 amino acids. Germline V CDR1 and CDR2: SGDLS, YYNGEE. The V gene end was trimmed by 3 bases and the J gene end by 6 bases; junction bases not matched to a gene: 6. For the CDR3, the DNA is TGTGCCAGCAGCGGCTCGGACAGGGGTTATGAAAAACTGTTTTTT. Amino acids: CASSGSDRGYEKLFF.

This clone was counted a few times. V and J are TRBV19 and TRBJ1-6; 10 nucleotides agree with TRBD1. The V segment lost 3 bases and the J segment 7 bases; nucleotides outside the gene matches: 3. Germline CDR1 LNHDA, CDR2 SQIVND (reference sequence). The CDR3 is 15 amino acids. CDR3 sequence (DNA): TGTGCCAGTAGTATCGCGGGACAGGGGAATTCACCCCTCCACTTT. Translated, it gives CASSIAGQGNSPLHF.

The V call is TRBV5-1, the J call TRBJ1-2; no clear D gene. V was pared by 4 bases and J by 6 bases, with 19 bases between. The CDR3 has 15 residues. Looked up from germline, CDR1 is SGHRS and CDR2 is YFSETQ. The CDR3 sequence: CASSPHGRDAHGYTF. In nucleotides, the CDR3 is TGCGCCAGCAGCCCCCACGGGAGGGATGCCCATGGCTACACCTTC. Using reference TRBV5-1 and TRBJ1-2 for the parts outside the CDR3, the full variable domain is KAGVTQTPRYLIKTRGQQVTLSCSPISGHRSVSWYQQTPGQGLQFLFEYFSETQRNKGNFPGRFSGRQFSNSRSEMNVSTLELGDSALYLCASSPHGRDAHGYTFGSGTRLTVV.

V is TRBV28 and J is TRBJ1-4; 9 positions agree with TRBD1. This CDR3 is 13 amino acids long. Germline CDR1 and CDR2: MDHEN and SYDVKM. Here the CDR3 DNA reads TGTGAAATCCAGACAGGGGGTCATGAAAAACTGTTTTTT. Its translation: CEIQTGGHEKLFF.

The chain uses TRBV19 and TRBJ1-6; 8 positions agree with TRBD1. CDR3 length: 17 residues. Germline trimming cut 3 bases from V and 8 bases from J; bases unmatched to any gene: 12. Germline lookup yields CDR1 LNHDA and CDR2 SQIVND (reference sequence). CDR3 in DNA: TGTGCCAGTAGTATCCGGCCCTCGGGACAGGTAGATTCACCCCTCCACTTT. As protein: CASSIRPSGQVDSPLHF. Full variable domain (rest looked up from reference TRBV19 and TRBJ1-6): DGGITQSPKYLFRKEGQNVTLSCEQNLNHDAMYWYRQDPGQGLRLIYYSQIVNDFQKGDIAEGYSVSREKKESFPLTVTSAQKNPTAFYLCASSIRPSGQVDSPLHFGNGTRLTVT.

This chain joins TRBV5-1 and TRBJ2-5; D perhaps matches TRBD1 (5 bases). This CDR3 comprises 14 residues. CDR1 and CDR2 from the germline V gene are SGHRS and YFSETQ. Trimming stripped 1 base from V and 6 bases from J, with 13 bases between. DNA for the CDR3: TGCGCCAGCAGCTTGATCATGGACAAGAAGACCCAGTACTTC. Protein sequence: CASSLIMDKKTQYF.

The genes are TRBV5-1 and TRBJ1-2; perhaps TRBD1 as D (5 bases). Germline V gene sequence: CDR1 SGHRS, CDR2 YFSETQ. CDR3 length: 15 residues. V shed 7 bases and J shed 7 bases, with 23 bases lying between them. As DNA, the CDR3 is TGCGCCAGCTCTCGACTGGGGCAGGTGGATGGTGGCTACACCTTC. This gives the protein CASSRLGQVDGGYTF.

The rearrangement links TRBV4-3 to TRBJ2-7, with unresolved D. Between the trimmed V and J ends, which lost 2 bases and 0 bases, there was a span of 11 bases. CDR3 length: 15 residues. Germline assignment: CDR1 LGHNA and CDR2 YSLEER. DNA of the CDR3: TGCGCCAGCAGCCAATCCCTAGTGAGCTCCTACGAGCAGTACTTC. It codes for CASSQSLVSSYEQYF.

The V and J genes are TRBV7-3 and TRBJ1-1; tentatively, D is TRBD1 (6 bases). The CDR3 loop spans 13 amino acids. V was pared by 8 bases and J by 4 bases, with 14 bases between. Germline V gene lookup returns CDR1 SGHTA and CDR2 FQGTGA. The CDR3 here is CASSKTGFTEAFF. The DNA of the CDR3 is TGTGCCAGCTCGAAAACAGGGTTCACTGAAGCTTTCTTT.

CDR3 sequence: CASSPAVLGSNQPQHF. As DNA, the CDR3 is TGTGCCAGCTCACCAGCGGTCTTGGGTAGCAATCAGCCCCAGCATTTT. This chain uses TRBV18 with TRBJ1-5; D ambiguous. Trimming cost V 2 bases and J 0 bases, with 11 bases left between them. The CDR3 spans 16 residues. Germline V CDR1 and CDR2: KGHSH, LQKENI.

The CDR3 here is CASSPTSGSYEQYF. The CDR3 bases are TGTGCCAGCAGCCCTACTAGCGGATCCTACGAGCAGTACTTC. V and J are TRBV7-3 and TRBJ2-7, with 8 bases lining up with TRBD2. The CDR3 sequence is 14 residues long. Germline V gene data show CDR1 as SGHTA and CDR2 as FQGTGA. The J segment lost 1 base and the V segment lost 5 bases, leaving 4 bases of the junction unmatched.

The genes are TRBV5-3 and TRBJ2-7; TRBD2 agrees at 12 bases. TRBV5-3 is identified as an open reading frame with a role that is uncertain. Germline trimming cut 5 bases from V and 4 bases from J; bases unmatched to any gene: 13. CDR3 length: 17 amino acids. The CDR3 nucleotides are TGTGCCAGAAGGTCCGGGGGGGGACTAGCGGGTAGATACGAGCAGTACTTC. Protein: CARRSGGGLAGRYEQYF.

J is TRBJ1-6 and V is TRBV18, with D unresolved. The CDR3 has 12 amino acids. The V end lost 0 bases, the J end lost 10 bases, and 4 bases lay between the germline ends. Germline V gene data show CDR1 as KGHSH and CDR2 as LQKENI. CDR3 nucleotides: TGTGCCAGCTCACCACCGGAGTCACCCCTCCACTTT. This translates into CASSPPESPLHF.

The chain uses TRBV4-2 and TRBJ2-4, with TRBD2 as a possible D gene (6 bases). Germline V gene sequence: CDR1 LGHNA, CDR2 YNFKEQ. CDR3 size: 19 residues. Trimming shortened V by 0 bases and J by 0 bases, and 18 bases separated the two germline ends. CDR3 nucleotide sequence: TGTGCCAGCAGCCAAGATCTTGGTGGACTACAAAAAGCCAAAAACATTCAGTACTTC. Protein sequence: CASSQDLGGLQKAKNIQYF.

The table lists this clone with a count of one. The J gene is TRBJ2-3, the V gene TRBV30, with TRBD1 identical over 8 bases. Germline lookup yields CDR1 GTSNPN and CDR2 SVGIG (reference sequence). The ends lost 4 bases at V and 4 bases at J; junction bases unmatched: 1. This CDR3 has 12 amino acids. CDR3 region: CAWTGGADTQYF. The CDR3 DNA is TGTGCCTGGACAGGGGGCGCAGATACGCAGTATTTT.